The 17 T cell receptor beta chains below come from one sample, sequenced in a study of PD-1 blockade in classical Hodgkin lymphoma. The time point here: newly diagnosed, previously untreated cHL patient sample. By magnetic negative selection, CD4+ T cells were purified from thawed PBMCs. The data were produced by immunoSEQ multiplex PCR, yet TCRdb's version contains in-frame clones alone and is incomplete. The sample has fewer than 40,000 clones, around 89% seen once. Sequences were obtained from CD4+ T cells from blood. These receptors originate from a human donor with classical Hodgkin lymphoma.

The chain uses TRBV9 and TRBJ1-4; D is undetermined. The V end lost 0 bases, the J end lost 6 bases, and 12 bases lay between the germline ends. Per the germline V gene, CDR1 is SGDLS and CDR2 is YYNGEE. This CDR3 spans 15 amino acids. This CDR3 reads CASSVEGSGDEKLFF. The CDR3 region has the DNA TGTGCCAGCAGCGTAGAAGGTAGTGGGGATGAAAAACTGTTTTTT.

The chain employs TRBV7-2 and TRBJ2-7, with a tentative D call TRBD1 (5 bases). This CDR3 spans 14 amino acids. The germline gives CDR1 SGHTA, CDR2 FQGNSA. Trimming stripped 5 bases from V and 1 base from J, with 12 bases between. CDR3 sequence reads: CASSPWTRSYEQYF. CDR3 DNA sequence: TGTGCCAGCAGCCCTTGGACACGATCCTACGAGCAGTACTTC.

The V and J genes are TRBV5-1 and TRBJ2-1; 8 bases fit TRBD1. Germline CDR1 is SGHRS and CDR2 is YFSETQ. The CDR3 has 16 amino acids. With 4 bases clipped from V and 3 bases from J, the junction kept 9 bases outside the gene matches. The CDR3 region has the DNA TGCGCCAGCAGCCCAATGGACAGGGCGGACTACAATGAGCAGTTCTTC. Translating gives CASSPMDRADYNEQFF.

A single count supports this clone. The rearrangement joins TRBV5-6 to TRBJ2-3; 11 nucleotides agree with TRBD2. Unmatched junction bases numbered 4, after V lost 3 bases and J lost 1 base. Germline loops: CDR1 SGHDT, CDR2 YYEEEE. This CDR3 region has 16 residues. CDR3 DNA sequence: TGTGCCAGCAGCTATGGGACTAGCGGACGCACAGATACGCAGTATTTT. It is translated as CASSYGTSGRTDTQYF. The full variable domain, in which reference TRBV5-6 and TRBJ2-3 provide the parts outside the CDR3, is DAGVTQSPTHLIKTRGQQVTLRCSPKSGHDTVSWYQQALGQGPQFIFQYYEEEERQRGNFPDRFSGHQFPNYSSELNVNALLLGDSALYLCASSYGTSGRTDTQYFGPGTRLTVL.

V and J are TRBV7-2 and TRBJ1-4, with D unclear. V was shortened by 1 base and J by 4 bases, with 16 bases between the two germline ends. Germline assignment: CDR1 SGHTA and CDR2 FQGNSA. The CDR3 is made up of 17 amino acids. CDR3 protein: CASSLVARITNNEKLFF. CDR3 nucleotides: TGTGCCAGCAGCTTAGTTGCCCGGATAACTAATAATGAAAAACTGTTTTTT.

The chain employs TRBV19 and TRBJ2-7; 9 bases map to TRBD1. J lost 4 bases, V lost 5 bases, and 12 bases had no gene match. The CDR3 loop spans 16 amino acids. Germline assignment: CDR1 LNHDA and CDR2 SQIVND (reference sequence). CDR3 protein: CASSRGGDRAKYEQYF. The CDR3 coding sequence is TGTGCCAGTAGTCGGGGCGGGGACAGGGCCAAATACGAGCAGTACTTC.

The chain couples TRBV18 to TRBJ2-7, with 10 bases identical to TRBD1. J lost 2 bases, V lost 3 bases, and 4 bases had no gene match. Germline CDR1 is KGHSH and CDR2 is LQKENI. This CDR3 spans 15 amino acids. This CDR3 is CASSPGTGDAYEQYF. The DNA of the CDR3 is TGTGCCAGCTCACCCGGGACAGGGGACGCCTACGAGCAGTACTTC. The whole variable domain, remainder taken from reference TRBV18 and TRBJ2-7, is NAGVMQNPRHLVRRRGQEARLRCSPMKGHSHVYWYRQLPEEGLKFMVYLQKENIIDESGMPKERFSAEFPKEGPSILRIQQVVRGDSAAYFCASSPGTGDAYEQYFGPGTRLTVT.

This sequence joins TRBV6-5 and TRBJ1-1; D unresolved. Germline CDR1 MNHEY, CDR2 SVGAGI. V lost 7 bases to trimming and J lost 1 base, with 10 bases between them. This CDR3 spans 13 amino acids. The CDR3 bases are TGTGCCAGCAATAAACGGGGGAACACTGAAGCTTTCTTT. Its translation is CASNKRGNTEAFF.

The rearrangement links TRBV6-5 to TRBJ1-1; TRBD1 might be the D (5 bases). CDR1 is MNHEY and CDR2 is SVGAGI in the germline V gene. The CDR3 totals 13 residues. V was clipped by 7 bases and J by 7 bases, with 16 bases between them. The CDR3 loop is CASTTLTGGEAFF. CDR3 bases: TGTGCCAGCACTACTCTCACAGGAGGTGAAGCTTTCTTT.

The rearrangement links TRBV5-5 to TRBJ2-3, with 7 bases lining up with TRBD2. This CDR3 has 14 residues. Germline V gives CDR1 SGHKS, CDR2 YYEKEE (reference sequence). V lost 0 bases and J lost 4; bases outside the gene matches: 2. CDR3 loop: CASSLGGSADTQYF. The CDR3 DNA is TGTGCCAGCAGCTTGGGCGGGAGTGCAGATACGCAGTATTTT.

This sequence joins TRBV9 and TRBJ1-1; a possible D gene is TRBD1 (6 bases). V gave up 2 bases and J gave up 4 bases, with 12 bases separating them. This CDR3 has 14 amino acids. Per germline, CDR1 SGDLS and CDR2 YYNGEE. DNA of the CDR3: TGTGCCAGCAGCGTCGCTACAGGGCCCACTGAAGCTTTCTTT. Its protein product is CASSVATGPTEAFF.

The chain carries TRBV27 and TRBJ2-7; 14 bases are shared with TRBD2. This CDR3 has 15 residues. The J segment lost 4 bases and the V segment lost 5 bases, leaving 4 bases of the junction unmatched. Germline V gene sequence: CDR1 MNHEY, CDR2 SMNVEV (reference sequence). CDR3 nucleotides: TGTGCCAGCAGTGGGACTAGCGGGGGTCGTTACGAGCAGTACTTC. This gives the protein CASSGTSGGRYEQYF.

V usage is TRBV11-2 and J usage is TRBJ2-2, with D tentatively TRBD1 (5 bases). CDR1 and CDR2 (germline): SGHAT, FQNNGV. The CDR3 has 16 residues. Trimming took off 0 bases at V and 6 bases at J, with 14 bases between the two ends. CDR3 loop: CASSLDTAGRSGELFF. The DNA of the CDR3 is TGTGCCAGCAGCTTAGATACGGCAGGGCGGTCCGGGGAGCTGTTTTTT.

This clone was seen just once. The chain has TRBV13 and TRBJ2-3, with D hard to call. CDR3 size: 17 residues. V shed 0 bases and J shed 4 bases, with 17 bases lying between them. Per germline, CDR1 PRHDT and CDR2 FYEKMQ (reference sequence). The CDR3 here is CASSLGPDLGSPDTQYF. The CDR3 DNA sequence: TGTGCCAGCAGCTTAGGGCCCGACCTGGGGTCCCCAGATACGCAGTATTTT.

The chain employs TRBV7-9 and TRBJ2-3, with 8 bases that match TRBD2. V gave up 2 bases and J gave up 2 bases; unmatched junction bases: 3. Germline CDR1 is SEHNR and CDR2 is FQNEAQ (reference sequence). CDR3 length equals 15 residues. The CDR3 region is CASSLTSGTTDTQYF. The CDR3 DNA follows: TGTGCCAGCAGCTTAACTAGCGGAACCACAGATACGCAGTATTTT.

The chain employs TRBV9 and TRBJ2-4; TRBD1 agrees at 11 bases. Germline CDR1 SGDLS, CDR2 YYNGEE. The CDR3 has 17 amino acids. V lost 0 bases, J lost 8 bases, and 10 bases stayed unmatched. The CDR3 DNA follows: TGTGCCAGCAGCGTAGGGCGGTTGGACAGGGGGCGAGACATTCAGTACTTC. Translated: CASSVGRLDRGRDIQYF.

This CDR3 is CASSHDGGYSNQPQHF. The DNA of the CDR3 is TGCGCCAGCAGCCATGATGGGGGTTATAGCAATCAGCCCCAGCATTTT. The chain uses TRBV4-1 and TRBJ1-5; D is perhaps TRBD1 (5 bases). This CDR3 contains 16 residues. Germline loops: CDR1 MGHRA, CDR2 YSYEKL. Trimming removed 3 bases at V and 0 bases at J, with 12 bases between.